A selection of T cell receptor beta chains follows, all from one sample in a study of Tregs in tolerant kidney transplant recipients. Here immunoSEQ multiplex PCR was the method, and the copy in TCRdb shows in-frame clones only, minus some. The sample contains some 70,000 clones, about 83% of which appear only once. Material for sequencing was CD4+ T cells from blood. The receptor source for this set is a human donor in good health. The CDR3 runs from the conserved cysteine through the conserved F or W. D genes are given only for firm matches. Expanded clones are given a class, and other clones once, few, many or no size at all.

TRBJ1-2,TRBV9,TRBD1,.,TGTGCCAGCGCTAGGTCGACAGGGACCGGCTACACCTTC,CASARSTGTGYTF
TRBJ2-5,TRBV6-1,.,few,TGTGCCAGCGCCCGGAGCGCTTTGTACCAAGAGACCCAGTACTTC,CASARSALYQETQYF
TRBJ2-7,TRBV11-3,.,.,TGTGCCAGCAAGCTAGCGCCGAGCTCCTACGAGCAGTACTTC,CASKLAPSSYEQYF
TRBJ1-4,TRBV6-6,.,.,TGTGCCGCCGCAGGTACTAATGAAAAACTGTTTTTT,CAAAGTNEKLFF
TRBJ2-2,TRBV7-2,TRBD1,.,TGTGCCAGCAGCTTATGGGTGACAGGGGGCTTATCCGGGGAGCTGTTTTTT,CASSLWVTGGLSGELFF
TRBJ2-7,TRBV4-1,.,.,TGCGCCAGCAGCCAAGGATATACGGGGCGTCGAACCTACGAGCAGTACTTC,CASSQGYTGRRTYEQYF
TRBJ1-2,TRBV19,TRBD1,few,TGTGCCAGTACCCCGGACAGGGATGACGGCTACACCTTC,CASTPDRDDGYTF
TRBJ1-2,TRBV6-5,.,.,TGTGCCAGCAGTTTGCAGGGGCGCCCTCCGTCCTGGGGCTACACCTTC,CASSLQGRPPSWGYTF
TRBJ1-1,TRBV7-2,.,.,TGTGCCAGCAGCTTCTCCGCAAACACTGAAGCTTTCTTT,CASSFSANTEAFF
TRBJ1-5,TRBV19,TRBD1,.,TGTGCCAGTAGTCGACAGGGGTCCAATCAGCCCCAGCATTTT,CASSRQGSNQPQHF
TRBJ2-1,TRBV19,.,once,TGTGCCAGTAGTGGGGGACTCCCCTACAATGAGCAGTTCTTC,CASSGGLPYNEQFF
TRBJ1-1,TRBV19,.,.,TGTGCCAGTAGAACTCGAGGGGTGTCAGGGACGGGCACTGAAGCTTTCTTT,CASRTRGVSGTGTEAFF
TRBJ1-5,TRBV27,.,.,TGTGCCAGCAGCCGTCAGGGGTGGGGCAATCAGCCCCAGCATTTT,CASSRQGWGNQPQHF
TRBJ2-3,TRBV6-5,.,.,TGTGCCAGCAGACGAACACCGGGGTCAGATACGCAGTATTTT,CASRRTPGSDTQYF
TRBJ1-1,TRBV5-4,.,.,TGTGCCAGCAGCTTTCCTCGGGGGCAGCAGAACACTGAAGCTTTCTTT,CASSFPRGQQNTEAFF
TRBJ1-2,TRBV30,.,.,TGTGCCTGGAGTCAAGGACAGAAGAACACCTTC,CAWSQGQKNTF
TRBJ2-2,TRBV7-3,.,.,TGTGCCAGCAGCTTGGACAGTCGACGCGGGGAGCTGTTTTTT,CASSLDSRRGELFF
TRBJ1-2,TRBV5-6,.,.,TGTGCCAGCAGCTTTGACCCAGCTAACTATGGCTACACCTTC,CASSFDPANYGYTF
TRBJ2-4,TRBV7-2,TRBD2,.,TGTGCCAGCAGCTTGGGACTAGCGGGGGACATTCAGTACTTC,CASSLGLAGDIQYF
TRBJ1-2,TRBV5-4,.,.,TGTGCCAGCAGCCTTAACTATGGCTACACCTTC,CASSLNYGYTF
TRBJ1-4,TRBV18,.,.,TGTGCCAGCTCACCCCGGGCAGTTGAAAAACTGTTTTTT,CASSPRAVEKLFF
TRBJ2-5,TRBV5-4,.,.,TGTGCCAGCAGCCAAACGGGTATTAGGGAGACCCAGTACTTC,CASSQTGIRETQYF
TRBJ1-3,TRBV29-1,.,few,TGCAGCGCCGTGTCCGGCGGGACGAGCTCTGGAAACACCATATATTTT,CSAVSGGTSSGNTIYF
TRBJ2-3,TRBV19,.,.,TGTGCCAGTAGTATAAATGATTGGACTACTAATACGCAGTATTTT,CASSINDWTTNTQYF